These 25 T cell receptor beta chains originate from one sample sequenced in a study of T-cell reconstitution after alpha-beta-depleted transplantation in children (dated by TCRdb to about 2016). Libraries were prepared through PCR. Sequencing relied on an Illumina HiSeq 2500. Molecular barcoding was employed in the preparation of TCR libraries, with unique molecular identifiers being used to normalize TCRbeta repertoire quantification. TCRdb cleaned the public reads at Q25 with fastp, built clones with MiXCR and kept in-frame beta chains. Identical CDR3 protein sequences are pooled into one entry, listed with their most common genes and DNA. The sample data list some 490,000 distinct CDR3 sequences, and approximately 13% of these were observed just once. The top ten hold roughly 5.4% of the sample. Material: PBMCs from the stem cell graft donor, obtained from the stem cell graft. Source of these receptors: a human donor who donated a stem cell graft to a child with combined immunodeficiency.

In its sample, this clonotype was seen many times. This sequence joins TRBV4-2 and TRBJ1-2; D unclear. This CDR3 has 16 amino acids. Germline CDR1 and CDR2: LGHNA and YNFKEQ. Trimming took off 4 bases at V and 0 bases at J, with 15 bases between the two ends. The CDR3 here is CASSPLLATTNYGYTF. The DNA for the CDR3 is TGTGCCAGCAGCCCCCTGTTGGCCACGACTAACTATGGCTACACCTTC.

The CDR3 DNA follows: TGTGCCAGCAGCTTAGTTGCGGGGGGGAAAACAGATACGCAGTATTTT. Encoded protein: CASSLVAGGKTDTQYF. The genes are TRBV7-2 and TRBJ2-3, with TRBD2 identical over 9 bases. The CDR3 covers 16 residues. The ends lost 1 base at V and 3 bases at J; junction bases unmatched: 5. Germline CDR1 SGHTA, CDR2 FQGNSA. Filled out from reference TRBV7-2 and TRBJ2-3, the complete variable domain reads GAGVSQSPSNKVTEKGKDVELRCDPISGHTALYWYRQSLGQGLEFLIYFQGNSAPDKSGLPSDRFSAERTGGSVSTLTIQRTQQEDSAVYLCASSLVAGGKTDTQYFGPGTRLTVL.

This clonotype was picked up many times. This chain uses TRBV12-3 or TRBV12-4 with TRBJ2-7; D call uncertain. V shed 1 base and J shed 4 bases, with 11 bases lying between them. The CDR3 runs 14 residues. CDR3 protein: CASSLGLGGYEQYF. The CDR3 region has the DNA TGTGCCAGCAGTTTAGGTTTGGGCGGATACGAGCAGTACTTC.

This clonotype was recorded a few times. The rearrangement uses TRBV12-3 or TRBV12-4 and TRBJ2-2; D remains ambiguous. The CDR3 loop spans 15 amino acids. V lost 5 bases to trimming and J lost 6 bases, with 16 bases between them. The CDR3 DNA sequence: TGTGCCAGCAGTAACCCGACACATCCTCCCGGGGAGCTGTTTTTT. This sequence encodes CASSNPTHPPGELFF.

This clonotype was seen only a few times. V is TRBV12-3 or TRBV12-4 and J is TRBJ1-2, with a weak D call TRBD1 (5 bases). V lost 6 bases and J lost 0, with 17 bases in between. The length of the CDR3 is 16 residues. CDR3 sequence reads: CASSPPGHVANYGYTF. Here the CDR3 DNA reads TGTGCCAGCAGCCCACCCGGACACGTAGCTAACTATGGCTACACCTTC.

The chain recombines TRBV9 with TRBJ2-7; the D gene is possibly TRBD2 (6 bases). The germline V gene has CDR1 SGDLS and CDR2 YYNGEE. Trimming left V 5 bases short and J 3 bases short, with 18 bases between. The length of the CDR3 is 15 residues. The CDR3 DNA is TGTGCCAGCAGTCTGTCGGGGCGGGGTCACTACGAGCAGTACTTC. It codes for CASSLSGRGHYEQYF.

CDR3 protein: CASSVGGGDEQYF. DNA for the CDR3: TGTGCCAGCAGCGTAGGCGGGGGCGACGAGCAGTACTTC. This chain joins TRBV9 and TRBJ2-7; tentatively, D is TRBD2 (7 bases). Germline V gene data show CDR1 as SGDLS and CDR2 as YYNGEE. Trimming stripped 0 bases from V and 5 bases from J, with 9 bases between. This CDR3 contains 13 residues.

The chain uses TRBV30 and TRBJ2-5; unclear D gene. The length of the CDR3 is 12 residues. Germline V lookup: CDR1 GTSNPN, CDR2 SVGIG (reference sequence). V lost 3 bases and J 5 bases, leaving 10 bases between the germline ends. The CDR3 reads CAWSKFRETQYF. CDR3 nucleotides: TGTGCCTGGAGCAAGTTCCGGGAGACCCAGTACTTC. Drawing the rest from reference TRBV30 and TRBJ2-5, the complete variable domain is SQTIHQWPATLVQPVGSPLSLECTVEGTSNPNLYWYRQAAGRGLQLLFYSVGIGQISSEVPQNLSASRPQDRQFILSSKKLLLSDSGFYLCAWSKFRETQYFGPGTRLLVL.

Regarding this clonotype: A clone one base away is much larger, so this may be a read error. The chain employs TRBV11-2 and TRBJ1-5, with 7 bases fitting TRBD1. The ends lost 4 bases at V and 5 bases at J; junction bases unmatched: 5. This CDR3 is built from 14 residues. Germline V gene lookup returns CDR1 SGHAT and CDR2 FQNNGV. The CDR3 loop is CASSSTGRDQPQHF. The CDR3 DNA reads as TGTGCCAGCAGCTCGACAGGGAGGGATCAGCCCCAGCATTTT.

This chain links TRBV9 with TRBJ2-5; perhaps D is TRBD1 or TRBD2 (6 bases each). The CDR3 extends over 13 amino acids. The ends were cut back, 3 bases at V and 2 bases at J, with 8 bases in the middle. Germline CDR1 SGDLS, CDR2 YYNGEE. This CDR3 reads CASSGGGQETQYF. DNA of the CDR3: TGTGCCAGCAGCGGAGGGGGGCAAGAGACCCAGTACTTC.

This clonotype was seen many times. The chain is built from TRBV12-3 or TRBV12-4 and TRBJ1-5, with D hard to call. This CDR3 has 16 amino acids. V shed 1 base and J shed 6 bases, with 16 bases lying between them. CDR3 in DNA: TGTGCCAGCAGTTTAGGGTTGGCCCCTGGTGGTCAGCCCCAGCATTTT. It is translated as CASSLGLAPGGQPQHF.

The chain joins TRBV2 to TRBJ1-1, with D possibly TRBD1 on 5 matching bases. This CDR3 spans 15 amino acids. Germline V CDR1 and CDR2: SNHLY, FYNNEI. Trimming cost V 7 bases and J 6 bases, with 21 bases left between them. Here the CDR3 reads CASNTGGSAGPEAFF. The DNA of the CDR3 is TGTGCCAGCAATACAGGAGGGTCTGCTGGGCCTGAAGCTTTCTTT.

The chain is built from TRBV6-2 or TRBV6-3 and TRBJ2-7; D call uncertain. Germline V gene sequence: CDR1 MNHEY, CDR2 SVGEGT. This CDR3 is 14 amino acids long. Trimming stripped 4 bases from V and 1 base from J, with 11 bases between. In DNA form, the CDR3 reads TGTGCCAGCAGTTTCATCTTCATTTCCTACGAGCAGTACTTC. Translation gives CASSFIFISYEQYF.

V is TRBV6-2 or TRBV6-3 and J is TRBJ2-7; D may be TRBD2 (5 bases). CDR1 and CDR2 from the germline V gene are MNHEY and SVGEGT. This CDR3 region has 15 residues. The V and J ends lost 6 bases and 7 bases respectively, with 22 bases between them. In DNA, the CDR3 is TGTGCCAGCAGCCGAAGGACTGGCAAGCCGGGGGAGCAGTACTTC. It yields the protein CASSRRTGKPGEQYF.

The table lists this clonotype with many counts. The chain joins TRBV5-1 to TRBJ1-1, with a weak D call TRBD1 (6 bases). This CDR3 has 16 amino acids. Germline V lookup: CDR1 SGHRS, CDR2 YFSETQ. Trimming pared 5 bases from V and 8 bases from J, leaving 25 bases between. DNA for the CDR3: TGCGCCAGCAGTACCCTACAGGGTTCCCTGGACCCCGAAGCTTTCTTT. As protein: CASSTLQGSLDPEAFF.

This clonotype was detected a few times. This chain uses TRBV6-4 with TRBJ2-3, with D tentatively TRBD2 (6 bases). V lost 2 bases and J 0 bases, leaving 12 bases between the germline ends. Per germline, CDR1 MRHNA and CDR2 SNTAGT. This CDR3 contains 16 residues. CDR3 coding DNA: TGTGCCAGCAGTGACGGGCGGGATTGGAGCACAGATACGCAGTATTTT. Translating gives CASSDGRDWSTDTQYF.

This clonotype turned up a few times. The junction departs from the called germline gene at one end, perhaps through a read error. This chain joins TRBV6-2 or TRBV6-3 and TRBJ2-4; 7 bases are shared with TRBD2. The germline V gene has CDR1 MNHEY and CDR2 SVGEGT. The CDR3 is 12 amino acids. The CDR3 nucleotides are TGTGCCAGCAGTTATAAGGGCGGCAGGGAGGGCTTC. Translating it yields CASSYKGGREGF.

CDR3 loop: CASSPPTGVTYEQYF. In DNA form, the CDR3 reads TGTGCCAGCAGCCCACCGACAGGGGTAACCTACGAGCAGTACTTC. J is TRBJ2-7 and V is TRBV7-9; 8 nucleotides align to TRBD1. The CDR3 runs 15 residues. V lost 5 bases to trimming and J lost 2 bases; unmatched junction nucleotides: 8. CDR1 and CDR2 (germline): SEHNR, FQNEAQ (reference sequence).

The chain is built from TRBV7-8 and TRBJ2-5, with D tentatively TRBD2 (6 bases). Germline CDR1 reads SGHVS; CDR2 reads FQNEAQ. The V gene lost 1 base and the J gene lost 4 bases, with 10 bases spanning the gap. CDR3 length equals 14 residues. CDR3 protein: CASSLGTIRETQYF. CDR3 nucleotide sequence: TGTGCCAGCAGCTTAGGGACTATTCGAGAGACCCAGTACTTC.

This clonotype has at least ten counts. This chain links TRBV12-3 or TRBV12-4 with TRBJ2-7, with a tentative D call TRBD1 (6 bases). The CDR3 totals 13 residues. V dropped 7 bases and J dropped 3 bases, with 13 bases sitting between them. In DNA, the CDR3 is TGTGCCAGCACCCCGGACAGTAACTACGAGCAGTACTTC. Protein: CASTPDSNYEQYF.

The chain links TRBV5-1 to TRBJ2-1, with 11 bases fitting TRBD2. The germline gives CDR1 SGHRS, CDR2 YFSETQ. CDR3 length: 15 residues. The trim removed 4 bases at V and 7 bases at J, leaving 7 bases unmatched. The CDR3 here is CASSMGLAVYNEQFF. For the CDR3, the DNA is TGCGCCAGCAGCATGGGACTAGCGGTTTATAATGAGCAGTTCTTC. The full variable domain, with the rest looked up from reference TRBV5-1 and TRBJ2-1, is KAGVTQTPRYLIKTRGQQVTLSCSPISGHRSVSWYQQTPGQGLQFLFEYFSETQRNKGNFPGRFSGRQFSNSRSEMNVSTLELGDSALYLCASSMGLAVYNEQFFGPGTRLTVL.

This clonotype occurred many times. The chain is built from TRBV29-1 and TRBJ2-2; the D is unclear. Trimming removed 5 bases at V and 0 bases at J, with 10 bases between. The CDR3 consists of 14 residues. The germline gives CDR1 SQVTM, CDR2 ANQGSEA. This CDR3 is CSVFGPTNTGELFF. The CDR3 DNA is TGCAGCGTTTTTGGGCCGACGAACACCGGGGAGCTGTTTTTT.

The J gene is TRBJ2-4, the V gene TRBV3-1; TRBD2 matches 11 bases. CDR1 is LGHDT and CDR2 is YNNKEL in the germline V gene (reference sequence). J lost 1 base, V lost 3 bases, and 5 bases had no gene match. This CDR3 spans 17 amino acids. CDR3 residues: CASSQLAGGQAKNIQYF. The CDR3 DNA reads TGTGCCAGCAGCCAGCTAGCGGGAGGTCAGGCCAAAAACATTCAGTACTTC.

Worth noting for this clonotype: One end of the junction is discordant with germline, which a read error may explain. The chain has TRBV5-1 and TRBJ2-3; 9 bases are a match to TRBD2. The CDR3 sequence is 14 residues long. In germline, CDR1 is SGHRS, CDR2 YFSETQ. The CDR3 loop is CASRLASGEDTQYF. The CDR3 DNA is TGCGCCAGCAGATTGGCTAGCGGGGAGGATACGCAGTATTTT.

This clonotype came up a few times. The V gene is TRBV5-1, the J gene TRBJ2-1; 10 positions agree with TRBD1. The V gene end was trimmed by 5 bases and the J gene end by 8 bases; junction bases not matched to a gene: 4. The length of the CDR3 is 13 residues. Germline V lookup: CDR1 SGHRS, CDR2 YFSETQ. The CDR3 nucleotides are TGCGCCAGCAGTTGGGACAGGGGATATGAGCAGTTCTTC. Protein: CASSWDRGYEQFF.